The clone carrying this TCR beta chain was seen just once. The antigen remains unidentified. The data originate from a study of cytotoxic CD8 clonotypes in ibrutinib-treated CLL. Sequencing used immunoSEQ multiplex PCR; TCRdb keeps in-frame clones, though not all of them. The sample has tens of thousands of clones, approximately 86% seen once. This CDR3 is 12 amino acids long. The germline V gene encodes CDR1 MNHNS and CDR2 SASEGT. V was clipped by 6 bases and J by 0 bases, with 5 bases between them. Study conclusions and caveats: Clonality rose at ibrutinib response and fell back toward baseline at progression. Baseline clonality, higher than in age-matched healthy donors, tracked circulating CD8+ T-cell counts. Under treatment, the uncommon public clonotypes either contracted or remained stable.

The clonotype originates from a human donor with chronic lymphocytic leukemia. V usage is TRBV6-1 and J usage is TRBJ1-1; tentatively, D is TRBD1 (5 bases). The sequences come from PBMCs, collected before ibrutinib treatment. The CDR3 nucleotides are TGTGCCAGCAGGGGGGTGAACACTGAAGCTTTCTTT. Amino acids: CASRGVNTEAFF.